The clone carrying this TCR beta chain has just a few counts. Its specificity is unknown. The data belong to a study of shared clonotypes between healthy human individuals. There are 13 residues in the CDR3. V shed 8 bases and J shed 1 base, with 12 bases lying between them. CDR1 is SNHLY and CDR2 is FYNNEI in the germline V gene. Overall study findings and caveats: Between a few donors, naive CD4 clonotypes were shared at a level of approximately 5%.

TCRdb's table, derived via immunoSEQ multiplex PCR, lists solely in-frame clones and lacks some. The table lists 300,000 to 350,000 clones, roughly 70% of them singletons. The origin of this receptor is a young man in good health. The rearrangement joins TRBV2 to TRBJ2-7, with no clear D. The sequencing sample was made of memory CD4+ T cells sorted from blood. The sample's subset: CD45RA-negative fraction. The CDR3 sequence: CASSRTRSYEQYF. CDR3 sequence (DNA): TGTGCCAGCTCGCGAACGAGGTCCTACGAGCAGTACTTC.